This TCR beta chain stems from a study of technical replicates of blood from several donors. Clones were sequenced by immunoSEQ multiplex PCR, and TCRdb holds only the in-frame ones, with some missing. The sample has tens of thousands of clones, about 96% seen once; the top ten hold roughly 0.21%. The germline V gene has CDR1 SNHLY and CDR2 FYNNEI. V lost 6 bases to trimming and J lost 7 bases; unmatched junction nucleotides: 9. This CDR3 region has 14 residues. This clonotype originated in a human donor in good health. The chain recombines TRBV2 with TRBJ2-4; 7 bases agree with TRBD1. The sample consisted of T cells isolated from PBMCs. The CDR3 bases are TGTGCCAGCAGACCGACCTTGGGACAGAACATTCAGTACTTC. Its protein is CASRPTLGQNIQYF.